The source of this TCR beta chain is a study of T cells expressing NK-cell markers. Study-level information: HCMV seropositivity marked most of the eight sequenced donors; one was seronegative.

TCRdb reprocessed the 5' RACE reads, with one entry per CDR3 protein and no DNA. This sample lists about 550,000 distinct CDR3 sequences; its ten largest clones have 3% to 4.5%. Study-level results: Topping the CD3+CD56-NKG2C+ fraction as well were these clonotypes, in several donors.

Regarding this clonotype: Its target is not known.

Germline V lookup: CDR1 SGHTA, CDR2 FQGTGA. The CDR3 consists of 15 residues. Sample: blood T cells: a sorted CD56 or NKG2C T cell subset, CD4+ or CD8+ T cells, or bulk PBMC T cells (not recorded which). V usage is TRBV7-3 and J usage is TRBJ2-3; lacking DNA, the TRBD1 call made by TCRdb goes unchecked. The clonotype originates from a man in his late teens or twenties in good health. CDR3 amino acids: CASSLVGGAPDTQYF.